This T cell receptor beta chain originates from a study of shared clonotypes between healthy human individuals (dated by TCRdb to 2018 to 2020). Background for the entire study: The cohort comprised a couple of women and a few men aged 18 to 49 years. For each donor, CD4 naive and CD4 memory were each run on three plates, CD8 naive on two plates, and CD8 memory on one plate. Each donor's leukapheresis produced roughly between about 0.8 and 8.9 billion PBMCs. Libraries were prepared and TCR repertoires were sequenced by different laboratories using diverse techniques, in order to increase sequencing depth and limit assay-specific biases. The study deeply sequenced blood TCR repertoires of about five healthy adults to estimate repertoire size and the extent of clonotype sharing between individuals.

Using the deep immunoSEQ assay, TCR CDR3 regions were amplified from genomic DNA by multiplex PCR. For each cell subset, the extracted genomic DNA was distributed evenly across all wells of several immunoSEQ 96-well plates, and each plate served as one replicate. For sorted subsets, each replicate PCR was loaded with roughly 0.2 ug genomic DNA, equivalent to roughly 30,000 T cell genomes. The purified libraries were quantified using a Qubit 3.0 fluorometer, sized with a Bioanalyzer 2100, and then quantified again using the KAPA Library Quantification kit. Each immunoSEQ 96-well plate was sequenced on its own single-read 150-cycle Illumina NextSeq 550 flow cell. Per the source publication's procedure: Because the immunoSEQ output held only junctional sequences and lacked quality scores, the filtering could not match the filtering applied to full-length reads. To assign V/J genes and CDR3, sequences were annotated against IMGT germline references using PyIR, a Python wrapper for IgBLAST v1.9. Reads were filtered out if the reads had weak V/J assignments (E-value above 1e-6), no CDR3, stop codons, out-of-frame junctions, or ambiguous translated residues. V3J clonotypes were defined as sequences sharing an identical inferred V gene, J gene, and CDR3 amino acid sequence. To compute the percentage overlap between repertoires, the number of shared unique clonotypes was divided by the size of the smaller repertoire. Repertoire richness was assessed with RTK rarefaction, the Chao1 estimator, and Recon v2.1 estimates of unobserved clonotypes. Generation probabilities were computed with OLGA for all TCRbeta clonotypes obtained by the gDNA method from several donors. This is the immuneACCESS table as TCRdb keeps it, with only in-frame sequences that have V and J called. A part of the clones is gone; compared with another copy, unresolved V genes explain less than half, and the rest is unexplained. That table gives V, J and clone size, and the DNA gave D and trimming. Within this sample are millions of clones, with more than 90% of them counted one time only. Of the sample, roughly 0.15% falls within the top ten clones.

The donors were healthy, HIV-negative adults who had no recently reported acute infections or vaccinations. Only Caucasian adults living in Nashville, Tennessee, USA were represented among the donors. CD4+ T cells were enriched through magnetic negative selection, after which naive cells were positively selected on CD45RA and the remaining negative fraction served as the memory subset. Blood was collected by leukapheresis, and PBMCs were isolated by Ficoll-Histopaque density gradient centrifugation and then cryopreserved in liquid nitrogen vapor phase. Analytical flow cytometry was used to check the purity and quantity of each magnetically sorted T cell population. Each sorted fraction had its genomic DNA isolated and then quantified by UV absorbance on a Nanodrop 2000c. As for this clone: It has no known antigen specificity. Base qualities were left out, and no much larger clone turns up one base away.

General findings and caveats noted by the study authors: Pairwise subsampling led to the expectation that sequencing depth would affect the degree of clonotype sharing among donors. Naive subsets generally had larger estimated clonotype richness than memory subsets did. The genetic and exposure-history diversity represented was limited by the small number of donors. Incomplete sequencing was indicated by rarefaction of sorted-subset datasets, despite the large sequencing depth. About 5% of naive CD4, 3.5% of naive CD8, 2.3% of memory CD4, and 0.35% to 0.4% of memory CD8 clonotypes were shared across several donors. Sampling was limited to blood, and TCR repertoires in tissue likely differ from TCR repertoires in blood. Compared with non-shared clonotypes, clonotypes shared by all four sorted-subset donors had higher generation probabilities.

This receptor was identified in a young man in good health. The sequencing sample was made of naive CD4+ T cells sorted from blood. This specimen's cell subset or site label, per the study, means: CD45RA+ positively selected.

CDR3 protein: CASSYGNQREKLFF. The DNA reads TGTGCCAGCAGTTATGGGAACCAAAGGGAAAAACTGTTTTTT. The chain is assembled from TRBV25-1 and TRBJ1-4; no D gene can be assigned with confidence. The germline V gene yields MGHDK for CDR1 and SYGVNS for CDR2. The CDR3 holds 14 amino acids from the cysteine to the phenylalanine. Only CDR3 DNA remains: 42 bases, in frame from the first base. V is cut by 5 bases and J by 8 bases, and the space between the germline ends is 15 bases.